The next 6 T cell receptor beta chains were all read from a single sample in a study of CD8+CD57+ T cells in acquired aplastic anemia. Profiling that covered TCR beta VDJ and CDR3 relied on genomic DNA as its template. MiXCR, run by TCRdb on the reads, gives a single entry per CDR3 protein. The data contain about 160,000 distinct CDR3 sequences, 35% to 55% of them seen just once; the ten biggest clones take up approximately 1%. The sample consisted of sorted CD4+, CD8+, or CD8+CD57+ T cells (not recorded which) from PBMCs. The origin of the receptors is a human donor in good health.

The sample holds a few counts of this clonotype. This chain connects TRBV20-1 to TRBJ2-7; D is uncertain. Germline V gene data show CDR1 as DFQATT and CDR2 as SNEGSKA (reference sequence). This CDR3 is 13 amino acids long. The CDR3, as DNA: TGCAGCCTCAACTCTATGGGGTCCTACGAGCAGTACTTC. The encoded protein is CSLNSMGSYEQYF.

This clonotype was detected a few times. The chain combines TRBV30 with TRBJ2-7; D remains unclear. With 3 bases removed from V and 12 bases from J, the gap between germline ends came to 21 bases. Germline V gene data show CDR1 as GTSNPN and CDR2 as SVGIG (reference sequence). The length of the CDR3 is 13 residues. The CDR3 loop is CAWSPGSGPVLYF. The CDR3 bases are TGTGCCTGGAGCCCCGGTTCGGGTCCGGTCCTGTACTTC.

This clonotype was counted at least ten times. The chain couples TRBV10-3 to TRBJ2-1; D is perhaps TRBD2 (5 bases). Germline CDR1 ENHRY, CDR2 SYGVKD. V was trimmed by 10 bases and J by 4 bases, leaving 20 bases between them. CDR3 length: 15 amino acids. The CDR3 nucleotides read TGTGCCACCGCGACACCACGAGGGAGTTACAATGAGCAGTTCTTC. Translation: CATATPRGSYNEQFF.

This clonotype has ten or more counts. The genes are TRBV15 and TRBJ1-1, with 7 bases matching TRBD1. CDR1 and CDR2 from the germline V gene are LNHNV and YYDKDF (reference sequence). The CDR3 length is 14 residues. The V gene end was trimmed by 4 bases and the J gene end by 8 bases; junction bases not matched to a gene: 10. The chain's CDR3 is CATSNPGGGQEAFF. In nucleotides, the CDR3 is TGTGCCACCAGCAACCCAGGGGGGGGGCAGGAAGCTTTCTTT.

A few counts support this clonotype. The chain has TRBV10-3 and TRBJ2-7; TRBD1 matches at 10 bases. Germline-derived CDR1 and CDR2 are ENHRY and SYGVKD. The J segment lost 3 bases and the V segment lost 10 bases, leaving 9 bases of the junction unmatched. The CDR3 length is 14 residues. CDR3 amino acids: CATGGGTGDYEQYF. The DNA of the CDR3 is TGTGCCACAGGGGGAGGGACAGGGGACTACGAGCAGTACTTC.

The chain uses TRBV15 and TRBJ1-2, with D possibly being TRBD1 (6 bases). V was pared by 6 bases and J by 3 bases, with 11 bases between. Germline V lookup: CDR1 LNHNV, CDR2 YYDKDF (reference sequence). The CDR3 has 13 amino acids. CDR3 sequence reads: CATSNRVDYGYTF. CDR3 DNA sequence: TGTGCCACCAGTAACAGGGTGGACTATGGCTACACCTTC.